One sample yielded the 18 T cell receptor beta chains listed below, sequenced in a study of technical replicates of blood from a handful of donors. Assay: immunoSEQ multiplex PCR; the TCRdb copy retains only in-frame clones and omits some. The table lists under 90,000 clones, 98% of them singletons. Sequencing was performed on T cells isolated from PBMCs. These receptor sequences come from a human donor in good health.

V usage is TRBV6-1 and J usage is TRBJ2-3, with a tentative D call TRBD1 (5 bases). Between the trimmed V and J ends, which lost 6 bases and 6 bases, there was a span of 13 bases. This CDR3 spans 13 amino acids. Germline lookup yields CDR1 MNHNS and CDR2 SASEGT. CDR3 sequence (DNA): TGTGCCAGCAGGATCTCTCCAGGGGATACGCAGTATTTT. It encodes CASRISPGDTQYF.

V and J are TRBV6-5 and TRBJ2-7; 10 positions agree with TRBD1. With V trimmed by 4 bases and J by 3 bases, 3 bases remained unmatched. CDR3 size: 14 residues. Germline V gene sequence: CDR1 MNHEY, CDR2 SVGAGI. Written as DNA, the CDR3 is TGTGCCAGCAGTTCCGGGACAGGGGTCTACGAGCAGTACTTC. This encodes CASSSGTGVYEQYF.

This chain uses TRBV28 with TRBJ2-7; 14 bases map to TRBD2. The trim removed 5 bases at V and 4 bases at J, leaving 19 bases unmatched. Per the germline V gene, CDR1 is MDHEN and CDR2 is SYDVKM. This CDR3 comprises 20 residues. CDR3 DNA sequence: TGTGCCAGCAGTGTTCCGACAGCGACGGGACTAGCGGGAGAGGATTACGAGCAGTACTTC. Its translation: CASSVPTATGLAGEDYEQYF.

The V and J genes are TRBV15 and TRBJ2-1; 11 bases are shared with TRBD1. J was trimmed by 5 bases and V by 3 bases; bases with no gene match: 0. This CDR3 has 14 amino acids. Germline CDR1 LNHNV, CDR2 YYDKDF (reference sequence). The CDR3 spells CATSRGQGDNEQFF. The CDR3 DNA follows: TGTGCCACCAGCAGGGGACAGGGGGACAATGAGCAGTTCTTC.

The chain has TRBV19 and TRBJ2-3, with D perhaps matching TRBD2 (5 bases). From germline, CDR1 is LNHDA and CDR2 SQIVND (reference sequence). This CDR3 has 15 residues. Trimming removed 3 bases from V and 2 bases from J, with 12 bases in between. The DNA of the CDR3 is TGTGCCAGTAGTATCCAGCGGACCTACACAGATACGCAGTATTTT. As protein: CASSIQRTYTDTQYF.

The chain uses TRBV25-1 and TRBJ2-7; D might be TRBD2 (6 bases). Trimming left V 4 bases short and J 4 bases short, with 17 bases between. The germline CDR1 and CDR2 sequences are MGHDK and SYGVNS. The CDR3 runs 15 residues. The CDR3 region is CASSVAGSVNYEQYF. CDR3 nucleotides: TGTGCCAGCAGTGTCGCGGGGTCCGTGAATTACGAGCAGTACTTC.

The rearrangement joins TRBV6-1 to TRBJ2-7; D perhaps matches TRBD1 (6 bases). CDR3 length: 13 amino acids. V lost 4 bases and J lost 3, with 10 bases in between. Germline loops: CDR1 MNHNS, CDR2 SASEGT. CDR3 nucleotide sequence: TGTGCCAGCAGTGCGGACAGACACTACGAGCAGTACTTC. Its protein is CASSADRHYEQYF.

The chain joins TRBV10-3 to TRBJ2-3, with 10 bases identical to TRBD2. The length of the CDR3 is 15 residues. V dropped 5 bases and J dropped 0; count of bases not matched to a gene: 2. Germline V gene sequence: CDR1 ENHRY, CDR2 SYGVKD. CDR3 sequence: CAISTTSGSTDTQYF. As DNA, the CDR3 is TGTGCCATCAGTACGACTAGCGGGAGCACAGATACGCAGTATTTT.

V is TRBV2 and J is TRBJ2-7; tentatively, D is TRBD1 (6 bases). Germline V lookup: CDR1 SNHLY, CDR2 FYNNEI. Trimming removed 11 bases at V and 1 base at J, with 12 bases between. CDR3 size: 12 residues. The CDR3 DNA reads as TGTGCCGGTAGACAGGCGTCCTACGAGCAGTACTTC. Its translation is CAGRQASYEQYF.

CDR3 sequence (DNA): TGTGCCAGCAGTGAAATGGGACGGGGGGAAGAGACCCAGTACTTC. Translated, it gives CASSEMGRGEETQYF. This sequence joins TRBV6-1 and TRBJ2-5; 7 bases match TRBD2. Looked up from germline, CDR1 is MNHNS and CDR2 is SASEGT. J gave up 3 bases and V 2 bases, and 6 bases lay outside the gene matches. This CDR3 region has 15 residues.

The chain has TRBV7-8 and TRBJ2-1, with 7 bases lining up with TRBD1. The CDR3 loop spans 15 amino acids. Losses at the gene ends were 6 bases for V and 1 base for J; bases not matched to a gene: 6. The germline gives CDR1 SGHVS, CDR2 FQNEAQ. The CDR3 DNA sequence: TGTGCCAGCAGAACGACAGGGACGTCCTACAATGAGCAGTTCTTC. Protein sequence: CASRTTGTSYNEQFF.

The chain is built from TRBV29-1 and TRBJ2-3; D perhaps matches TRBD1 (5 bases). Trimming shortened V by 6 bases and J by 0 bases, and 13 bases separated the two germline ends. CDR3 length: 14 residues. The V gene's germline CDR1 is SQVTM and CDR2 ANQGSEA. The CDR3 DNA reads as TGCAGCGTCGACGGACAACTTAGCACAGATACGCAGTATTTT. Amino acid sequence: CSVDGQLSTDTQYF.

V is TRBV29-1 and J is TRBJ2-2, with 7 nucleotides matching TRBD1. Germline values: CDR1 SQVTM, CDR2 ANQGSEA. The CDR3 is made up of 15 amino acids. The V and J ends lost 2 bases and 0 bases, in that order; junction bases with no gene match: 3. DNA for the CDR3: TGCAGCGTTGAATGGGACAGTGCGAACACCGGGGAGCTGTTTTTT. Protein sequence: CSVEWDSANTGELFF.

This clone has a single count. V usage is TRBV27 and J usage is TRBJ1-4; 7 nucleotides line up with TRBD1. V lost 5 bases, J lost 5 bases, and 8 bases stayed unmatched. The V gene's germline CDR1 is MNHEY and CDR2 SMNVEV (reference sequence). CDR3 length: 15 amino acids. The CDR3, as DNA: TGTGCCAGCAGTCCATTACAGGGGCCCAATGAAAAACTGTTTTTT. Its protein product is CASSPLQGPNEKLFF.

The rearrangement uses TRBV2 and TRBJ2-7; no clear D gene. The germline V gene has CDR1 SNHLY and CDR2 FYNNEI. Deletions cut 7 bases from V and 1 base from J, with 20 bases between. The CDR3 is 16 residues long. CDR3 sequence: CASIGDFFSSSYEQYF. The CDR3 DNA sequence: TGTGCCAGCATTGGAGACTTTTTTTCGTCGTCCTACGAGCAGTACTTC.

The chain links TRBV25-1 to TRBJ2-6; possible D gene TRBD1, 5 bases. Trimming cost V 4 bases and J 1 base, with 17 bases left between them. This CDR3 spans 18 amino acids. Germline V lookup: CDR1 MGHDK, CDR2 SYGVNS. For the CDR3, the DNA is TGTGCCAGCAGTGTAAGGGGCAGTGGTGTTTCTGGGGCCAACGTCCTGACTTTC. It translates to CASSVRGSGVSGANVLTF.

This clone appeared a single time. The rearrangement uses TRBV6-4 and TRBJ1-6; D not resolved. This CDR3 has 14 amino acids. CDR1 is MRHNA, CDR2 SNTAGT, per germline. Trimming removed 6 bases at V and 0 bases at J, with 6 bases between. CDR3 loop: CASSLNSYNSPLHF. CDR3 in DNA: TGTGCCAGCAGCCTAAACTCCTATAATTCACCCCTCCACTTT.

This sequence joins TRBV4-1 and TRBJ1-2; D perhaps matches TRBD1 (5 bases). Deletions cut 0 bases from V and 8 bases from J, with 16 bases between. CDR3 length: 15 amino acids. Germline assignment: CDR1 MGHRA and CDR2 YSYEKL. CDR3 bases: TGCGCCAGCAGCCAAGAGAGACCAGGGTCTGCGGGCTACACCTTC. This codes for CASSQERPGSAGYTF.